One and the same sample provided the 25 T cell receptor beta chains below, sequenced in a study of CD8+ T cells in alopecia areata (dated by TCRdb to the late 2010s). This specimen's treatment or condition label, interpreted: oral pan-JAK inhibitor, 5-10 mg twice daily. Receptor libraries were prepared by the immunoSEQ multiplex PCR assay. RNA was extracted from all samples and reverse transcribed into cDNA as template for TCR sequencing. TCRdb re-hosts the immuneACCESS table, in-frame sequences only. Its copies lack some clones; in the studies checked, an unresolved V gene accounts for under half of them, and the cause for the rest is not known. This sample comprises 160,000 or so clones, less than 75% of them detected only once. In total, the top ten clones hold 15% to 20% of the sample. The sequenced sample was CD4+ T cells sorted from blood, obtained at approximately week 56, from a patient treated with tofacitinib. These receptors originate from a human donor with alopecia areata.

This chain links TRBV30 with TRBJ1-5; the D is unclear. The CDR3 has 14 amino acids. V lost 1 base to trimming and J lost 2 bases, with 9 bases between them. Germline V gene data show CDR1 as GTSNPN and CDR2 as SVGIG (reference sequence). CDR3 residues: CAWSAGVGNQPQHF. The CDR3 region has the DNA TGTGCCTGGAGTGCTGGGGTGGGCAATCAGCCCCAGCATTTT.

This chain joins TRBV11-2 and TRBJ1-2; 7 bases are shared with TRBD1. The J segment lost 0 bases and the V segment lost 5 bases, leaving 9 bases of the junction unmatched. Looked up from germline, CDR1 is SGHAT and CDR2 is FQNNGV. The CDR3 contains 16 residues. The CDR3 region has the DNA TGTGCCAGCAGCCGCTTGAGGGGGCCAGCTAACTATGGCTACACCTTC. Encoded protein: CASSRLRGPANYGYTF.

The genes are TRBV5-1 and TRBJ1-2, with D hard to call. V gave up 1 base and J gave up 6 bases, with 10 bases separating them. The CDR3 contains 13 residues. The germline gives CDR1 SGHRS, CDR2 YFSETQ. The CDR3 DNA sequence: TGCGCCAGCAGCTTGCTGACATCGGATGGCTACACCTTC. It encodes CASSLLTSDGYTF.

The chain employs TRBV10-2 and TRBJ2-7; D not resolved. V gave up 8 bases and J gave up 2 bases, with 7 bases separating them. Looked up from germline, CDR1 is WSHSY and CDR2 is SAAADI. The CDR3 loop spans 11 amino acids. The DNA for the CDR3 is TGCGCCAGCTCTGCTACCTACGAGCAGTACTTC. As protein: CASSATYEQYF.

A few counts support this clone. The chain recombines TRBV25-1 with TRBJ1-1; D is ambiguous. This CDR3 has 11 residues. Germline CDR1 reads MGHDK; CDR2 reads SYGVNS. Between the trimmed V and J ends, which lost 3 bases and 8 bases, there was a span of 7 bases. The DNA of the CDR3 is TGTGCCAGCAGTGACCCAACCGAAGCTTTCTTT. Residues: CASSDPTEAFF.

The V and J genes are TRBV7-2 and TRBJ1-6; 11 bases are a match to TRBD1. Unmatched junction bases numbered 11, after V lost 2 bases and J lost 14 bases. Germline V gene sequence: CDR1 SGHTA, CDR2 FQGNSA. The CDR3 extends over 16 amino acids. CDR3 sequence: CASSLRPGDRGLSLHF. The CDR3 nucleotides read TGTGCCAGCAGCTTACGACCTGGGGACAGGGGGTTGTCCCTCCACTTT. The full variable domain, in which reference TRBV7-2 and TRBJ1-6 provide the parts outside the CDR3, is GAGVSQSPSNKVTEKGKDVELRCDPISGHTALYWYRQSLGQGLEFLIYFQGNSAPDKSGLPSDRFSAERTGGSVSTLTIQRTQQEDSAVYLCASSLRPGDRGLSLHFGNGTRLTVT.

This CDR3 reads CSVEGGIQYF. The CDR3 nucleotides read TGCAGCGTTGAGGGCGGAATCCAGTACTTC. This sequence joins TRBV29-1 and TRBJ2-5; D remains unclear. Germline V gene lookup returns CDR1 SQVTM and CDR2 ANQGSEA. V lost 3 bases, J lost 10 bases, and 9 bases lay in between. This CDR3 contains 10 residues.

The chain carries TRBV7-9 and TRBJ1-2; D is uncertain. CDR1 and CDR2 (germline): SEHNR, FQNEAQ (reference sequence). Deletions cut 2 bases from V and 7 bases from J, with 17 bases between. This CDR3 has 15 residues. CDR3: CASSLLSVREGGYTF. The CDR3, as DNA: TGTGCCAGCAGCTTATTGTCCGTCCGGGAAGGTGGCTACACCTTC.

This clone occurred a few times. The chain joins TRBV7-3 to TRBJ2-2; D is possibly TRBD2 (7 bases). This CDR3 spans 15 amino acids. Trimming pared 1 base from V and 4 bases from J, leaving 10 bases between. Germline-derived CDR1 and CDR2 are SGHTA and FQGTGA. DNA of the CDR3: TGTGCCAGCAGCTTAATCGCGGGGGCCACCGGGGAGCTGTTTTTT. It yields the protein CASSLIAGATGELFF.

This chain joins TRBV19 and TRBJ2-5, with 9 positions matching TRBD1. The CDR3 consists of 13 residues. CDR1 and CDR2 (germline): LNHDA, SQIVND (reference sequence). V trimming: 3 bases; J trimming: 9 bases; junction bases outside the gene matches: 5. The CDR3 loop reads CASSIGDRASQYF. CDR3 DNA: TGTGCCAGTAGTATCGGGGACAGGGCCTCCCAGTACTTC.

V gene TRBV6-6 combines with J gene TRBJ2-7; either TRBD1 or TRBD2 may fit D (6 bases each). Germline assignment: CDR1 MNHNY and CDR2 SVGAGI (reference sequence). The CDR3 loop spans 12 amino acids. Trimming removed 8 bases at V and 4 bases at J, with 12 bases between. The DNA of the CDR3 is TGTGCCAGCTGGAGGGGACAATACGAGCAGTACTTC. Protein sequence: CASWRGQYEQYF.

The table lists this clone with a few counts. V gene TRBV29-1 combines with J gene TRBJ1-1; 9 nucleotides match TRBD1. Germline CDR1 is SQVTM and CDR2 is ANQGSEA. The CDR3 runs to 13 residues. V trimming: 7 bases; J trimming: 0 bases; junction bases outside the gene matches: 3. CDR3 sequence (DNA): TGCAGCGCCAGGACAGGGGTGAACACTGAAGCTTTCTTT. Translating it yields CSARTGVNTEAFF.

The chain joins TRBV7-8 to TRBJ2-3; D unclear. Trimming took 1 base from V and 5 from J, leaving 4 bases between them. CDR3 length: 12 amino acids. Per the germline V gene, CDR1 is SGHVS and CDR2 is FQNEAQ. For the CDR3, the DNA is TGTGCCAGCAGCTTAGTGGGAGATACGCAGTATTTT. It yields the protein CASSLVGDTQYF. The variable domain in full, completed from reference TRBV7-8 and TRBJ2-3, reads GAGVSQSPRYKVAKRGQDVALRCDPISGHVSLFWYQQALGQGPEFLTYFQNEAQLDKSGLPSDRFFAERPEGSVSTLKIQRTQQEDSAVYLCASSLVGDTQYFGPGTRLTVL.

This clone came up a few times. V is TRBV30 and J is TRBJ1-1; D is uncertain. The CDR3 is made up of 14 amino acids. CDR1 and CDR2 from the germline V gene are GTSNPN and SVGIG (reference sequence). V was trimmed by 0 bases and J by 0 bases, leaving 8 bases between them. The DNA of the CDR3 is TGTGCCTGGAGTGTACCCCCTATGAACACTGAAGCTTTCTTT. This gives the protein CAWSVPPMNTEAFF.

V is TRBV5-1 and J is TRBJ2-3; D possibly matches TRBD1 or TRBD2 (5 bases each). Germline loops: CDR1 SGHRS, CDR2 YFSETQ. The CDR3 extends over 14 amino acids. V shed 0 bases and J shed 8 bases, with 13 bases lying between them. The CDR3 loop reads CASSLEGRSFTQYF. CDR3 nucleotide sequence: TGCGCCAGCAGCTTGGAGGGACGGTCCTTTACGCAGTATTTT.

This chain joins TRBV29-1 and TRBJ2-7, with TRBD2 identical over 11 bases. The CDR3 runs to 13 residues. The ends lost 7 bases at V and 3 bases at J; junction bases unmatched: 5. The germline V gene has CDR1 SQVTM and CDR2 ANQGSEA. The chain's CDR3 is CSGSSGGHYEQYF. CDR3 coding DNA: TGCAGCGGCTCTAGCGGGGGGCACTACGAGCAGTACTTC.

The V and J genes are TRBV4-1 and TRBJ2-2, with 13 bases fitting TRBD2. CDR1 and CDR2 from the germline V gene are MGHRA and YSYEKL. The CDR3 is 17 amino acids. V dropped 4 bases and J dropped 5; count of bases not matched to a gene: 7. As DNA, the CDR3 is TGCGCCAGCAGCCCGGGGACTAGCGGGGCTCAAACCGGGGAGCTGTTTTTT. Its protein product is CASSPGTSGAQTGELFF.

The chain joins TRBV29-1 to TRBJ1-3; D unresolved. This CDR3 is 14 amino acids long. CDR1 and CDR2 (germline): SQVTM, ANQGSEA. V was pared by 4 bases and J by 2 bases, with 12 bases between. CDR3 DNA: TGCAGCGTTGTAGTCTCTTTTGCTGGAAACACCATATATTTT. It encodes CSVVVSFAGNTIYF.

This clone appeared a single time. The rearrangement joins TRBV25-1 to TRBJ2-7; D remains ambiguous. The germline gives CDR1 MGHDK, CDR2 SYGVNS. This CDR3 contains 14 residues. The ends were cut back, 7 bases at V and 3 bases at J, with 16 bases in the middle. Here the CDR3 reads CASKVVQSVYEQYF. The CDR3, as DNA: TGTGCCAGCAAGGTAGTCCAATCGGTCTACGAGCAGTACTTC.

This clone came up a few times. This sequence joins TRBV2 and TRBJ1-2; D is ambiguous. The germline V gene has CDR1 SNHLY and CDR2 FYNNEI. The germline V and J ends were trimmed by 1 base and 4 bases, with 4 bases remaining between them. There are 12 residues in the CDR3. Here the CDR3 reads CASSEGFYGYTF. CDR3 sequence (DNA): TGTGCCAGCAGTGAAGGATTCTATGGCTACACCTTC.

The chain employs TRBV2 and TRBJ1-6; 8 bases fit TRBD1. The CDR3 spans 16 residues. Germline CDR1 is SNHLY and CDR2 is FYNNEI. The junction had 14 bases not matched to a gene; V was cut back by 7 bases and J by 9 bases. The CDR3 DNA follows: TGTGCCAGCATACAGTACACAGGGGGGGTTGGTTCACCCCTCCACTTT. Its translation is CASIQYTGGVGSPLHF.

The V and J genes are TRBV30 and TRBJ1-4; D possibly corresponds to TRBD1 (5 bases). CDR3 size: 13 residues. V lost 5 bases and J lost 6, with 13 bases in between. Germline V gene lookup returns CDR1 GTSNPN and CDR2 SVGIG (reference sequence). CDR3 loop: CAWRRQGYEKLFF. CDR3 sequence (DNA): TGTGCCTGGCGACGGCAGGGTTATGAAAAACTGTTTTTT.

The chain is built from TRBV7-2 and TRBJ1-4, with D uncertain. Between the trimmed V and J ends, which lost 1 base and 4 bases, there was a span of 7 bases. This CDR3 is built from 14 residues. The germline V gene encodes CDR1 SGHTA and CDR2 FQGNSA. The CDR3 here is CASSLDRNNEKLFF. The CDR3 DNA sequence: TGTGCCAGCAGCTTAGACCGGAATAATGAAAAACTGTTTTTT.

Here the CDR3 reads CSADDRVGYTF. CDR3 coding DNA: TGCAGCGCTGATGACAGGGTTGGCTACACCTTC. V usage is TRBV29-1 and J usage is TRBJ1-2; 7 bases agree with TRBD1. V gave up 7 bases and J gave up 7 bases; unmatched junction bases: 6. This CDR3 has 11 amino acids. Germline CDR1 reads SQVTM; CDR2 reads ANQGSEA.

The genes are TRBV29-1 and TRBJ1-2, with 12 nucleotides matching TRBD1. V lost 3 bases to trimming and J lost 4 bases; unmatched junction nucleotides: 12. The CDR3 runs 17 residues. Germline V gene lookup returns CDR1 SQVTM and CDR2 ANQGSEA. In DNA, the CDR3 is TGCAGCGTTGACCCTCGGGACAGGGGGCTCCCGGCCTATGGCTACACCTTC. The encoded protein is CSVDPRDRGLPAYGYTF. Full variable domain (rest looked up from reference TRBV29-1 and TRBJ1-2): SAVISQKPSRDICQRGTSLTIQCQVDSQVTMMFWYRQQPGQSLTLIATANQGSEATYESGFVIDKFPISRPNLTFSTLTVSNMSPEDSSIYLCSVDPRDRGLPAYGYTFGSGTRLTVV.